This paragraph reports one TCR beta chain. Its antigen is still unknown. The data were obtained in a study of OX40 agonist ivuxolimab in advanced cancers. Study information: Partial responses were achieved by three patients, of whom one had hepatocellular carcinoma and two had cutaneous melanoma. Study-wide results and caveats: Averaged across samples, CD8+ T cells carried more expanded clones than CD4+ did.

Only in-frame clones appear in the TCRdb table, and some are missing; sequencing was by immunoSEQ multiplex PCR. The sample lists about 85,000 clones, approximately 79% occurring once. The germline V gene has CDR1 SQVTM and CDR2 ANQGSEA. Trimming stripped 0 bases from V and 0 bases from J, with 12 bases between. The CDR3 sequence is 16 residues long. The clonotype was recovered from an adult with an advanced solid tumor such as melanoma, head and neck, liver or kidney cancer. The chain joins TRBV29-1 to TRBJ1-3; D ambiguous. The material was CD4+ or CD8+ T cells sorted from blood, obtained in a trial of the OX40 agonist ivuxolimab. In nucleotides, the CDR3 is TGCAGCGTTGAAGATTGGGTCGAAAGCTCTGGAAACACCATATATTTT. It translates to CSVEDWVESSGNTIYF.